The 3 T cell receptor beta chains below come from one sample, sequenced in a study of Ad26.COV2.S vaccination and SARS-CoV-2 variants. The treatment was: roughly 20 received Ad26.COV2.S at low or high dose, single or two shots; about 5 received placebo; per-sample allocation not given. Specimen acquisition occurred on day 63 following the initial vaccine or placebo injection. TCRdb's copy holds only in-frame clones and misses some; the assay was immunoSEQ multiplex PCR. The sample has about 350,000 clones; approximately 81% are singletons. Sequenced here: peripheral blood, sampled in a trial of Ad26.COV2.S vaccine versus placebo. These receptors were obtained from a person aged 18 to 65 who received the Ad26.COV2.S COVID-19 vaccine or a placebo.

CDR3 protein: CASSLYTGAPTEAFF. CDR3 nucleotide sequence: TGTGCCAGCAGCTTGTACACAGGGGCCCCCACTGAAGCTTTCTTT. The chain joins TRBV5-4 to TRBJ1-1; 7 nucleotides match TRBD1. This CDR3 has 15 amino acids. The germline CDR1 and CDR2 sequences are SGHNT and YYREEE (reference sequence). The V gene end was trimmed by 1 base and the J gene end by 4 bases; junction bases not matched to a gene: 7.

This clone was seen once. J is TRBJ2-1 and V is TRBV5-6, with 9 bases identical to TRBD1. Germline V lookup: CDR1 SGHDT, CDR2 YYEEEE. V shed 7 bases and J 16 bases; nucleotides not matched to a gene: 12. The CDR3 length is 12 residues. The CDR3 loop is CASARGQGSYFF. CDR3 in DNA: TGTGCCAGCGCACGGGGACAGGGAAGCTACTTCTTC.

This clone was seen once. The rearrangement links TRBV2 to TRBJ2-2; no firm D call. Between the trimmed V and J ends, which lost 10 bases and 6 bases, there was a span of 15 bases. The CDR3 loop spans 13 amino acids. From germline, CDR1 is SNHLY and CDR2 FYNNEI. CDR3 in amino acids: CATRRNVAGELFF. The CDR3 DNA reads as TGTGCCACCCGGCGTAATGTGGCCGGGGAGCTGTTTTTT.